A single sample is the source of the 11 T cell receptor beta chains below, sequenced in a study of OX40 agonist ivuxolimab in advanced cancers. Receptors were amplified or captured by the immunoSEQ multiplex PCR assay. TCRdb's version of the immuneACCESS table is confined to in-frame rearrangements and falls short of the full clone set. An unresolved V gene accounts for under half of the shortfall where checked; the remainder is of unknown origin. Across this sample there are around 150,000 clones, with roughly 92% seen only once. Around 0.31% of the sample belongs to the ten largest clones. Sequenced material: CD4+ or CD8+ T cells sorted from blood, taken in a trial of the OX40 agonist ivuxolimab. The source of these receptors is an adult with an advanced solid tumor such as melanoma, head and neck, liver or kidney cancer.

CDR3 protein: CASSYSEGPARDEQFF. As DNA, the CDR3 is TGTGCCAGCAGTTACTCCGAGGGCCCTGCTAGGGATGAGCAGTTCTTC. V is TRBV6-7 and J is TRBJ2-1; TRBD2 might be the D (5 bases). TRBV6-7 is noted as an ORF with a role that remains uncertain. V gave up 0 bases and J gave up 8 bases, with 17 bases separating them. This CDR3 comprises 16 residues.

In DNA form, the CDR3 reads TGTGCCAGCAGCTTAGTCGGGGGGAATGATAATTCACCCCTCCACTTT. This gives the protein CASSLVGGNDNSPLHF. V is TRBV7-2 and J is TRBJ1-6; possible D gene TRBD1, 5 bases. Germline V gives CDR1 SGHTA, CDR2 FQGNSA. V lost 1 base to trimming and J lost 5 bases, with 12 bases between them. This CDR3 has 16 amino acids.

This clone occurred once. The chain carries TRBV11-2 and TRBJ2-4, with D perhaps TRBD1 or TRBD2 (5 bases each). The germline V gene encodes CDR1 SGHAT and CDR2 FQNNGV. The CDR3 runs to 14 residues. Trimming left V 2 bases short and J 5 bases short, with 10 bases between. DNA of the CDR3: TGTGCCAGCAGCTTATTGATGGGGGAAAACATTCAGTACTTC. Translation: CASSLLMGENIQYF.

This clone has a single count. CDR3 loop: CASSILGDRVYGYTF. The CDR3, as DNA: TGTGCCAGTAGTATTCTCGGGGACAGGGTATATGGCTACACCTTC. The V call is TRBV19, the J call TRBJ1-2; 9 nucleotides align to TRBD1. The CDR3 contains 15 residues. V shed 3 bases, J shed 5 bases, and the junction held 7 bases outside the gene matches. CDR1 and CDR2 from the germline V gene are LNHDA and SQIVND (reference sequence). The complete variable domain, with remaining parts taken from reference TRBV19 and TRBJ1-2, reads DGGITQSPKYLFRKEGQNVTLSCEQNLNHDAMYWYRQDPGQGLRLIYYSQIVNDFQKGDIAEGYSVSREKKESFPLTVTSAQKNPTAFYLCASSILGDRVYGYTFGSGTRLTVV.

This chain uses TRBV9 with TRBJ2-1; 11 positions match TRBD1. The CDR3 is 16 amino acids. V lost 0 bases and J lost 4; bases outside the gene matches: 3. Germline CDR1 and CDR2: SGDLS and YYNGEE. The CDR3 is CASSVDGTGGYNEQFF. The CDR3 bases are TGTGCCAGCAGCGTAGACGGGACAGGGGGATACAATGAGCAGTTCTTC.

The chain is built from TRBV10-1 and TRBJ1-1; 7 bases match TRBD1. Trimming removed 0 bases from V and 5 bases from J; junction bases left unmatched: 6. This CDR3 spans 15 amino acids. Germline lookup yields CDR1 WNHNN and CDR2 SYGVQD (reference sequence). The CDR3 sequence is CASSESEGARTEAFF. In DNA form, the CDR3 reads TGCGCCAGCAGTGAGTCGGAGGGGGCGCGGACTGAAGCTTTCTTT.

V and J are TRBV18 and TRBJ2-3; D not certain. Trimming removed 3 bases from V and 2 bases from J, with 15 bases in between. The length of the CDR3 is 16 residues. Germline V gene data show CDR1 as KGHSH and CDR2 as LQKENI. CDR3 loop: CASSPRTTYYTDTQYF. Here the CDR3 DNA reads TGTGCCAGCTCACCCCGGACCACATACTACACAGATACGCAGTATTTT.

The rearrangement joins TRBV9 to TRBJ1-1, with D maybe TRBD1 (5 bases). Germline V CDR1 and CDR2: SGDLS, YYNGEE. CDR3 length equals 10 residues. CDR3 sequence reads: CASGGTEAFF. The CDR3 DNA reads TGTGCTTCGGGGGGGACTGAAGCTTTCTTT.

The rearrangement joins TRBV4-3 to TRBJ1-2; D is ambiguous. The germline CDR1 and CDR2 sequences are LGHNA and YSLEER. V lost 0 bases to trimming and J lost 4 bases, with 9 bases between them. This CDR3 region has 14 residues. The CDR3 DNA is TGCGCCAGCAGCCAAGAATCAGGTCCCTATGGCTACACCTTC. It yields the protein CASSQESGPYGYTF.

Here the CDR3 DNA reads TGTGCCAGCAGCTTATACCTAACAGGGGGACAGCCCCAGCATTTT. It codes for CASSLYLTGGQPQHF. This sequence joins TRBV7-2 and TRBJ1-5, with 8 bases identical to TRBD1. Germline V gives CDR1 SGHTA, CDR2 FQGNSA. After removal of 2 bases from V and 7 bases from J, the junction contained 7 bases not matched to a gene. The CDR3 length is 15 residues.

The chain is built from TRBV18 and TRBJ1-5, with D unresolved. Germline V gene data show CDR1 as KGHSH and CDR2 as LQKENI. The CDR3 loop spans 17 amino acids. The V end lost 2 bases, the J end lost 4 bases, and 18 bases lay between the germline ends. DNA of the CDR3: TGTGCCAGCTCACCAAACGCCGGAGGTGCGGTAAATCAGCCCCAGCATTTT. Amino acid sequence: CASSPNAGGAVNQPQHF.